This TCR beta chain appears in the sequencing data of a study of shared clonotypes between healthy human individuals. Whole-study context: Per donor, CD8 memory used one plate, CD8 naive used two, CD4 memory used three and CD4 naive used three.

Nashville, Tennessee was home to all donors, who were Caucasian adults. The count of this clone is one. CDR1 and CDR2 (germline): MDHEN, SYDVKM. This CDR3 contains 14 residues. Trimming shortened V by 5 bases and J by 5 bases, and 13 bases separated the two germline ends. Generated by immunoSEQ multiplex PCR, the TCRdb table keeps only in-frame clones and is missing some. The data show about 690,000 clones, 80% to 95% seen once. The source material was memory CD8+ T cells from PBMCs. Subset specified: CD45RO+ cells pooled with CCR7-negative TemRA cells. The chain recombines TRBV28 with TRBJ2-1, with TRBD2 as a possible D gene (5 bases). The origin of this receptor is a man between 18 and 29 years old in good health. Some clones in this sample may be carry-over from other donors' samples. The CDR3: CASSVGSPHNEQFF. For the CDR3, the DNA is TGTGCCAGCAGTGTGGGGAGTCCCCACAATGAGCAGTTCTTC.